The 5 T cell receptor beta chains listed next were all sequenced from one sample in a study of cytomegalovirus exposure and HLA in healthy donors. The PCR contained 60 Vbeta and 13 Jbeta primers. TCRdb's table, derived via immunoSEQ multiplex PCR, lists solely in-frame clones and lacks some. The profile covers nearly 300,000 clones, with around 86% appearing a single time and 3.5% to 4.5% taken by the ten largest. Sequences were obtained from PBMCs. The source is a man aged 40-50 years in good health and CMV-seropositive.

As to this clone: This sample also contains other DNA sequences that code for the same CDR3. The chain links TRBV30 to TRBJ1-3; D remains ambiguous. This CDR3 has 16 amino acids. V was clipped by 0 bases and J by 3 bases, with 15 bases between them. The V gene's germline CDR1 is GTSNPN and CDR2 SVGIG (reference sequence). Here the CDR3 reads CAWSVLSGISGNTIYF. In nucleotides, the CDR3 is TGTGCCTGGAGTGTATTGTCCGGGATAAGTGGAAACACCATATATTTT.

The gene calls are TRBV18 and TRBJ2-1; the D is unclear. From germline, CDR1 is KGHSH and CDR2 LQKENI. The CDR3 runs 15 residues. Trimming stripped 0 bases from V and 5 bases from J, with 11 bases between. CDR3 residues: CASSPPVRPNNEQFF. Written as DNA, the CDR3 is TGTGCCAGCTCACCACCGGTGCGGCCCAACAATGAGCAGTTCTTC.

The chain is built from TRBV11-2 and TRBJ2-7; the match to TRBD1 covers 10 bases. The J segment lost 2 bases and the V segment lost 2 bases, leaving 6 bases of the junction unmatched. CDR1 is SGHAT and CDR2 is FQNNGV in the germline V gene. This CDR3 has 16 residues. For the CDR3, the DNA is TGTGCCAGCAGCTTACGTCCGGGACAGGGGACCTACGAGCAGTACTTC. Its protein product is CASSLRPGQGTYEQYF.

The chain links TRBV18 to TRBJ2-7; D is perhaps TRBD2 (5 bases). The V gene's germline CDR1 is KGHSH and CDR2 LQKENI. The CDR3 runs to 14 residues. V was trimmed by 4 bases and J by 5 bases, leaving 15 bases between them. CDR3 residues: CASSQPGLSDEQYF. The CDR3 DNA is TGTGCCAGCTCACAACCGGGCCTTAGCGACGAGCAGTACTTC.

The rearrangement joins TRBV27 to TRBJ2-5; D not resolved. From germline, CDR1 is MNHEY and CDR2 SMNVEV (reference sequence). The length of the CDR3 is 11 residues. The germline V and J ends were trimmed by 3 bases and 5 bases, with 4 bases remaining between them. The CDR3 region has the DNA TGTGCCAGCAGTTTCAGGGAGACCCAGTACTTC. It is translated as CASSFRETQYF.